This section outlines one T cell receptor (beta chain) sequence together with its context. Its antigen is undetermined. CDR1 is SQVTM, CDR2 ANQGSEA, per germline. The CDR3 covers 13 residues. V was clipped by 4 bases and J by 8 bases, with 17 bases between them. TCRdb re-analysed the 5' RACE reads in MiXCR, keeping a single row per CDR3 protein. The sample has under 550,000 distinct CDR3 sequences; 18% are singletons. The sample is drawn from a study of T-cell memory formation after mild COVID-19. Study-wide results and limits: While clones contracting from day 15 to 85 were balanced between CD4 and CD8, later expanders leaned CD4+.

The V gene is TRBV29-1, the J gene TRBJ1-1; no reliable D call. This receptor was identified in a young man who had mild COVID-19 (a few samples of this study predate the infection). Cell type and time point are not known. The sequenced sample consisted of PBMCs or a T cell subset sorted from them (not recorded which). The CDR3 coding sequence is TGCAGCGTTGCAAGTGGGCCCCGGGCGGAAGCTTTCTTT. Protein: CSVASGPRAEAFF.